One sample yielded the 29 T cell receptor beta chains listed below, sequenced in a study of blood T cell repertoires in COVID-19. Some clones are missing from TCRdb's copy, which holds only in-frame ones; the method was immunoSEQ multiplex PCR. This table holds about 400,000 clones, 70% to 90% found once. Sequenced input: PBMCs or T cells enriched from blood (not recorded which). The source is a man aged 35-49 years in a cohort exposed to, infected with or recovered from COVID-19 (not recorded which).

The J gene is TRBJ1-2, the V gene TRBV6-1; D perhaps matches TRBD1 (6 bases). Between the trimmed V and J ends, which lost 1 base and 5 bases, there was a span of 20 bases. Germline V lookup: CDR1 MNHNS, CDR2 SASEGT. This CDR3 is built from 17 residues. CDR3 sequence (DNA): TGTGCCAGCAGTGAAGGAAGCTTTGGGGGCCGAAGTTATGGCTACACCTTC. Translating gives CASSEGSFGGRSYGYTF.

This chain links TRBV6-5 with TRBJ1-2; tentatively, D is TRBD1 (6 bases). The germline gives CDR1 MNHEY, CDR2 SVGAGI. Trimming left V 4 bases short and J 6 bases short, with 12 bases between. The CDR3 is 13 amino acids. The CDR3 nucleotides are TGTGCCAGCAGTTTACAGGGAGGGGATGGCTACACCTTC. This codes for CASSLQGGDGYTF.

The chain employs TRBV6-5 and TRBJ2-5; a possible D gene is TRBD1 (7 bases). V was cut by 6 bases and J by 4 bases, with 12 bases left in between. The CDR3 loop spans 13 amino acids. The V gene's germline CDR1 is MNHEY and CDR2 SVGAGI. This CDR3 is CASSRQGGETQYF. The CDR3 DNA is TGTGCCAGCAGCCGACAGGGAGGAGAGACCCAGTACTTC.

The chain joins TRBV25-1 to TRBJ2-7, with D tentatively TRBD2 (5 bases). V was pared by 3 bases and J by 4 bases, with 16 bases between. Germline V gene data show CDR1 as MGHDK and CDR2 as SYGVNS. There are 15 residues in the CDR3. CDR3 nucleotides: TGTGCCAGCAGTGAGGTCGGGAAGCTGAGTTACGAGCAGTACTTC. This encodes CASSEVGKLSYEQYF.

V gene TRBV10-3 combines with J gene TRBJ1-1, with 8 bases fitting TRBD1. In germline, CDR1 is ENHRY, CDR2 SYGVKD. The CDR3 totals 14 residues. Trimming cost V 6 bases and J 2 bases; bases outside gene matches: 5. CDR3 DNA sequence: TGTGCCATCAGCGGGGACAGGCCAAACACTGAAGCTTTCTTT. Protein product: CAISGDRPNTEAFF.

This chain links TRBV18 with TRBJ2-3; TRBD1 matches 9 bases. The CDR3 has 17 residues. Germline V gene data show CDR1 as KGHSH and CDR2 as LQKENI. V was clipped by 0 bases and J by 3 bases; unmatched bases: 7. CDR3 DNA sequence: TGTGCCAGCTCACCACCTTGGGGACAGGGTGTTACAGATACGCAGTATTTT. Translating it yields CASSPPWGQGVTDTQYF. The full variable domain, rest sourced from reference TRBV18 and TRBJ2-3, is NAGVMQNPRHLVRRRGQEARLRCSPMKGHSHVYWYRQLPEEGLKFMVYLQKENIIDESGMPKERFSAEFPKEGPSILRIQQVVRGDSAAYFCASSPPWGQGVTDTQYFGPGTRLTVL.

The rearrangement uses TRBV4-1 and TRBJ1-6; D is undetermined. The CDR3 runs to 17 residues. Germline-derived CDR1 and CDR2 are MGHRA and YSYEKL. V was cut by 0 bases and J by 0 bases, with 9 bases left in between. CDR3: CASSQEIGSSYNSPLHF. DNA for the CDR3: TGCGCCAGCAGCCAAGAAATCGGGAGCTCCTATAATTCACCCCTCCACTTT.

J is TRBJ2-2 and V is TRBV24-1, with 8 bases that match TRBD2. CDR1 and CDR2 (germline): KGHDR, SFDVKD. This CDR3 is 16 amino acids long. The trim removed 4 bases at V and 1 base at J, leaving 4 bases unmatched. This CDR3 is CATSDSTSENTGELFF. CDR3 bases: TGTGCCACCAGTGACTCGACTAGCGAGAACACCGGGGAGCTGTTTTTT.

J is TRBJ1-6 and V is TRBV9; possibly TRBD1 for D (6 bases). Trimming took 0 bases from V and 8 from J, leaving 12 bases between them. The CDR3 covers 15 residues. Germline-derived CDR1 and CDR2 are SGDLS and YYNGEE. This CDR3 is CASSVDGGADSPLHF. As DNA, the CDR3 is TGTGCCAGCAGCGTAGATGGGGGCGCGGATTCACCCCTCCACTTT.

The V call is TRBV19, the J call TRBJ2-2; TRBD1 matches 8 bases. Germline trimming cut 5 bases from V and 4 bases from J; bases unmatched to any gene: 6. Germline CDR1 is LNHDA and CDR2 is SQIVND (reference sequence). This CDR3 region has 15 residues. In DNA form, the CDR3 reads TGTGCCAGTAGTTCCTGGACAGGGTTCACCGGGGAGCTGTTTTTT. Translated: CASSSWTGFTGELFF.

This chain joins TRBV7-3 and TRBJ2-5; 8 nucleotides agree with TRBD1. The germline CDR1 and CDR2 sequences are SGHTA and FQGTGA. J lost 1 base, V lost 5 bases, and 6 bases had no gene match. CDR3 length: 15 amino acids. The CDR3 reads CASSRTGTGQETQYF. Here the CDR3 DNA reads TGTGCCAGCAGCCGTACAGGGACAGGCCAAGAGACCCAGTACTTC.

The V and J genes are TRBV12-5 and TRBJ2-3; tentative D call: TRBD1 (6 bases). This CDR3 has 17 amino acids. Between the trimmed V and J ends, which lost 1 base and 2 bases, there was a span of 16 bases. CDR1 and CDR2 (germline): LGHNT, FRNRAP. The DNA of the CDR3 is TGTGCTAGTGGTTTGGGTACTGGAAGGGGGAACACAGATACGCAGTATTTT. Translating it yields CASGLGTGRGNTDTQYF.

The rearrangement joins TRBV2 to TRBJ2-6, with TRBD1 as a possible D gene (5 bases). From germline, CDR1 is SNHLY and CDR2 FYNNEI. V lost 8 bases to trimming and J lost 3 bases, with 17 bases between them. The CDR3 sequence is 16 residues long. The DNA for the CDR3 is TGTGCCAGCGGGGTTCAGGGAATCGGTGGGGCCAACGTCCTGACTTTC. Its protein product is CASGVQGIGGANVLTF.

The V and J genes are TRBV10-3 and TRBJ2-7, with 12 bases aligning to TRBD2. The V and J ends lost 4 bases and 6 bases, in that order; junction bases with no gene match: 7. This CDR3 has 15 residues. Germline V gene sequence: CDR1 ENHRY, CDR2 SYGVKD. In nucleotides, the CDR3 is TGTGCCATCAGTGCCCTAGCGGGAGGGCCAGTCGAGCAGTACTTC. It specifies CAISALAGGPVEQYF.

This rearrangement joins TRBV2 to TRBJ2-7; 11 bases align to TRBD1. CDR1 SNHLY and CDR2 FYNNEI come from the germline V gene. V gave up 6 bases and J gave up 7 bases; unmatched junction bases: 8. The CDR3 has 14 amino acids. The CDR3 DNA reads TGTGCCAGCAGCCGGGACAGGGGGGCGGGGGAGCAGTACTTC. Its translation is CASSRDRGAGEQYF.

The chain employs TRBV11-2 and TRBJ2-7; 8 bases line up with TRBD2. This CDR3 is 16 amino acids long. The V gene end was trimmed by 0 bases and the J gene end by 1 base; junction bases not matched to a gene: 5. Germline V lookup: CDR1 SGHAT, CDR2 FQNNGV. CDR3 loop: CASSLDRSGSSYEQYF. DNA of the CDR3: TGTGCCAGCAGCTTAGATAGGAGCGGGAGTTCCTACGAGCAGTACTTC.

This clone showed up just once. V gene TRBV5-1 combines with J gene TRBJ1-3, with D tentatively TRBD1 (5 bases). V dropped 0 bases and J dropped 4 bases, with 11 bases sitting between them. Germline V gene lookup returns CDR1 SGHRS and CDR2 YFSETQ. The CDR3 extends over 15 amino acids. The CDR3 loop reads CASSLASGEGNTIYF. The CDR3 bases are TGCGCCAGCAGCTTGGCATCGGGGGAAGGAAACACCATATATTTT. Combining the CDR3 with reference TRBV5-1 and TRBJ1-3 gives the whole variable domain KAGVTQTPRYLIKTRGQQVTLSCSPISGHRSVSWYQQTPGQGLQFLFEYFSETQRNKGNFPGRFSGRQFSNSRSEMNVSTLELGDSALYLCASSLASGEGNTIYFGEGSWLTVV.

This clone was seen once. The J gene is TRBJ2-2, the V gene TRBV11-2; 11 bases map to TRBD1. The CDR3 consists of 16 residues. Unmatched junction bases numbered 6, after V lost 5 bases and J lost 4 bases. Per the germline V gene, CDR1 is SGHAT and CDR2 is FQNNGV. CDR3 protein: CASSKGQGAGTGELFF. CDR3 DNA sequence: TGTGCCAGCAGCAAAGGACAGGGGGCGGGCACCGGGGAGCTGTTTTTT.

The chain combines TRBV19 with TRBJ2-1; 13 bases are a match to TRBD2. This CDR3 contains 18 residues. Germline trimming cut 4 bases from V and 9 bases from J; bases unmatched to any gene: 15. Germline-derived CDR1 and CDR2 are LNHDA and SQIVND (reference sequence). The CDR3 DNA sequence: TGTGCCAGTAGTAGCTCCATAATCGGGACTAGCGGGACAGGTGAGCAGTTCTTC. It yields the protein CASSSSIIGTSGTGEQFF.

The rearrangement joins TRBV6-2 or TRBV6-3 to TRBJ2-7; perhaps TRBD2 as D (6 bases). Germline-derived CDR1 and CDR2 are MNHEY and SVGEGT. The CDR3 extends over 17 amino acids. V gave up 4 bases and J gave up 3 bases, with 22 bases separating them. The CDR3 reads CASSLETRGRWVYEQYF. The CDR3 nucleotides read TGTGCCAGCAGTTTGGAGACTAGGGGACGGTGGGTCTACGAGCAGTACTTC.

This clone was counted only a few times. The chain employs TRBV19 and TRBJ1-1; D is ambiguous. CDR1 is LNHDA, CDR2 SQIVND, per germline (reference sequence). Trimming cost V 5 bases and J 1 base, with 5 bases left between them. The CDR3 spans 12 residues. CDR3 amino acids: CASSLRNTEAFF. The CDR3 region has the DNA TGTGCCAGTAGTCTAAGGAACACTGAAGCTTTCTTT.

The CDR3 loop reads CASSLGGSNNYGYTF. The DNA for the CDR3 is TGCGCCAGCAGCTTGGGAGGATCTAATAACTATGGCTACACCTTC. The chain combines TRBV5-1 with TRBJ1-2; D gene unclear. Trimming left V 0 bases short and J 1 base short, with 10 bases between. The germline V gene encodes CDR1 SGHRS and CDR2 YFSETQ. The CDR3 length is 15 residues.

This chain uses TRBV5-1 with TRBJ1-6; the D is unclear. The V and J ends lost 7 bases and 7 bases respectively, with 12 bases between them. Germline V gives CDR1 SGHRS, CDR2 YFSETQ. This CDR3 has 13 amino acids. The CDR3 DNA sequence: TGCGCCAGCTCATCCAGTGAAAATTCACCCCTCCACTTT. Amino acid sequence: CASSSSENSPLHF.

The chain links TRBV5-4 to TRBJ2-4, with TRBD1 matching over 7 bases. Per the germline V gene, CDR1 is SGHNT and CDR2 is YYREEE (reference sequence). The CDR3 covers 16 residues. The ends lost 0 bases at V and 6 bases at J; junction bases unmatched: 9. In DNA form, the CDR3 reads TGTGCCAGCAGCTTGGCGGCAGGGGGTAGGGGAAACATTCAGTACTTC. It specifies CASSLAAGGRGNIQYF.

With regard to this clone: Within the sample, other DNA sequences also encode this same CDR3. The chain uses TRBV7-2 and TRBJ2-5; 7 positions agree with TRBD1. Germline V gene sequence: CDR1 SGHTA, CDR2 FQGNSA. V lost 4 bases, J lost 4 bases, and 3 bases stayed unmatched. The CDR3 extends over 13 amino acids. CDR3 sequence: CASSSSGGETQYF. The CDR3 DNA sequence: TGTGCCAGCAGCTCATCAGGGGGAGAGACCCAGTACTTC.

Here the CDR3 reads CASSLGGQGTYEQYF. The CDR3 bases are TGTGCCAGCAGCTTAGGGGGACAGGGAACCTACGAGCAGTACTTC. V and J are TRBV7-2 and TRBJ2-7; 9 nucleotides line up with TRBD1. The germline CDR1 and CDR2 sequences are SGHTA and FQGNSA. The CDR3 totals 15 residues. Germline trimming cut 1 base from V and 2 bases from J; bases unmatched to any gene: 3. Complete variable domain (other parts from reference TRBV7-2 and TRBJ2-7): GAGVSQSPSNKVTEKGKDVELRCDPISGHTALYWYRQSLGQGLEFLIYFQGNSAPDKSGLPSDRFSAERTGGSVSTLTIQRTQQEDSAVYLCASSLGGQGTYEQYFGPGTRLTVT.

The rearrangement joins TRBV28 to TRBJ1-1; 10 bases align to TRBD1. The CDR3 runs 13 residues. Germline V gives CDR1 MDHEN, CDR2 SYDVKM. The junction had 5 bases not matched to a gene; V was cut back by 6 bases and J by 7 bases. In DNA, the CDR3 is TGTGCCAGCAGGGGACAGGGGAGGGATGAAGCTTTCTTT. Residues: CASRGQGRDEAFF.

The rearrangement uses TRBV7-6 and TRBJ1-1; 7 bases line up with TRBD1. Trimming took 5 bases from V and 0 from J; bases not matched to a gene: 6. Germline V gives CDR1 SGHVS, CDR2 FNYEAQ. The CDR3 totals 15 residues. The CDR3 bases are TGTGCCAGCAGCCCATGGGGACAGATGAACACTGAAGCTTTCTTT. It is translated as CASSPWGQMNTEAFF.

This clone was recorded once. The J gene is TRBJ1-4, the V gene TRBV28, with 8 bases matching TRBD1. The CDR3 loop spans 18 amino acids. CDR1 is MDHEN and CDR2 is SYDVKM in the germline V gene. With V trimmed by 0 bases and J by 7 bases, 13 bases remained unmatched. The DNA of the CDR3 is TGTGCCAGCAGTTTATGGGGTCCGGACAGGGACTTCGGTGAAAAACTGTTTTTT. This gives the protein CASSLWGPDRDFGEKLFF.